The next 26 T cell receptor beta chains were all read from a single sample in a study of identical twins. MiXCR was run by TCRdb on the 5' RACE reads, yielding one entry per CDR3 protein. The sample contains around 370,000 distinct CDR3 sequences, about 9% of which appear only once. Material for sequencing was naive T cells sorted from blood. These TCRs come from a woman aged 50 to 60 in good health.

This clonotype was picked up many times. Germline is not matched at one junction end, which may reflect a read error. The CDR3 DNA follows: TGCGCCAGCAGCTTGGTAAGGGGTTCGTCCTTAAACTTC. It translates to CASSLVRGSSLNF. The chain links TRBV5-1 to TRBJ2-1, with D possibly being TRBD1 (5 bases). CDR1 and CDR2 (germline): SGHRS, YFSETQ. The CDR3 length is 13 residues.

This clonotype was detected many times. The chain joins TRBV9 to TRBJ2-1; either TRBD1 or TRBD2 may fit D (5 bases each). CDR3 length: 16 residues. V was clipped by 5 bases and J by 0 bases, with 15 bases between them. The germline V gene has CDR1 SGDLS and CDR2 YYNGEE. The CDR3 DNA reads TGTGCCAGCAGGTCTGGGGGAGTGTTCTCCTACAATGAGCAGTTCTTC. Translation: CASRSGGVFSYNEQFF.

The sample holds a few counts of this clonotype. The chain employs TRBV18 and TRBJ2-7; no clear D gene. This CDR3 region has 12 residues. Germline assignment: CDR1 KGHSH and CDR2 LQKENI. Trimming took off 2 bases at V and 1 base at J, with 3 bases between the two ends. In DNA, the CDR3 is TGTGCCAGCTCACCAAATTCCTACGAGCAGTACGTC. Translation gives CASSPNSYEQYV.

This clonotype came up a few times. J is TRBJ2-7 and V is TRBV29-1; possible D gene TRBD1, 6 bases. The germline gives CDR1 SQVTM, CDR2 ANQGSEA. Trimming left V 5 bases short and J 4 bases short, with 15 bases between. This CDR3 spans 13 amino acids. The CDR3 DNA reads TGCAGCGTTAGGGTGGCAGGGGAATACGAGCAGTACTTC. Protein: CSVRVAGEYEQYF.

The chain links TRBV30 to TRBJ2-2, with D perhaps TRBD2 (5 bases). Per the germline V gene, CDR1 is GTSNPN and CDR2 is SVGIG (reference sequence). The V end lost 6 bases, the J end lost 10 bases, and 9 bases lay between the germline ends. The CDR3 extends over 10 amino acids. The CDR3 sequence is CACWRAELFF. The CDR3 bases are TGTGCCTGCTGGCGGGCGGAGCTGTTTTTT.

The table lists this clonotype with a few counts. This chain connects TRBV25-1 to TRBJ1-2, with D possibly being TRBD1 (6 bases). V lost 7 bases and J lost 2, with 17 bases in between. The CDR3 spans 15 residues. Germline assignment: CDR1 MGHDK and CDR2 SYGVNS. The CDR3 region has the DNA TGTGCCAGCAAGAACGGACCAGGGGCCAACTATGGCTACACCTTC. It is translated as CASKNGPGANYGYTF.

This clonotype was recorded at least ten times. The rearrangement joins TRBV12-3 or TRBV12-4 to TRBJ2-3; D possibly corresponds to TRBD2 (5 bases). The CDR3 runs to 14 residues. The germline V and J ends were trimmed by 5 bases and 0 bases, with 9 bases remaining between them. CDR3 sequence (DNA): TGTGCCAGCAGTCCGACTACGAGCACAGATACGCAGTATTTT. As protein: CASSPTTSTDTQYF.

This clonotype occurred many times. The genes are TRBV27 and TRBJ2-7, with D perhaps matching TRBD2 (6 bases). Trimming stripped 3 bases from V and 2 bases from J, with 17 bases between. CDR3 length: 16 residues. From germline, CDR1 is MNHEY and CDR2 SMNVEV (reference sequence). CDR3 region: CASSFTLGRGTYEQYF. For the CDR3, the DNA is TGTGCCAGCAGTTTTACCTTAGGGCGGGGAACCTACGAGCAGTACTTC.

This chain connects TRBV4-1 to TRBJ2-7, with D perhaps TRBD1 (5 bases). Germline V gives CDR1 MGHRA, CDR2 YSYEKL. The CDR3 is 15 residues long. Trimming took 1 base from V and 2 from J, leaving 12 bases between them. The CDR3 DNA is TGCGCCAGCAGCCAAGGCCAGGGAAGGCCCTACGAGCAGTACTTC. It translates to CASSQGQGRPYEQYF.

This clonotype was counted ten times or more. The chain carries TRBV12-3 or TRBV12-4 and TRBJ2-2; TRBD2 might be the D (5 bases). The CDR3 runs 14 residues. Trimming cost V 3 bases and J 6 bases, with 11 bases left between them. CDR3 protein: CASSLSSGAGELFF. The DNA of the CDR3 is TGTGCCAGCAGTTTGTCTTCCGGGGCCGGGGAGCTGTTTTTT.

There are many counts of this clonotype. This chain joins TRBV20-1 and TRBJ2-7, with a tentative D call TRBD2 (6 bases). Trimming cost V 5 bases and J 1 base, with 21 bases left between them. CDR1 and CDR2 from the germline V gene are DFQATT and SNEGSKA (reference sequence). This CDR3 spans 16 amino acids. The CDR3 sequence is CSASRLGPLISYEQYF. The CDR3 DNA follows: TGCAGTGCTTCAAGACTAGGACCCCTAATTTCCTACGAGCAGTACTTC.

This clonotype was counted only a few times. The chain combines TRBV6-5 with TRBJ2-1; a weak D match, TRBD2 (5 bases). The CDR3 has 14 residues. Germline V gene lookup returns CDR1 MNHEY and CDR2 SVGAGI. V was shortened by 7 bases and J by 3 bases, with 13 bases between the two germline ends. CDR3 nucleotides: TGTGCCAGCACCCTCGGGGAAAGCTACAATGAGCAGTTCTTC. Translating it yields CASTLGESYNEQFF.

This clonotype has more than one count but fewer than ten. This sequence joins TRBV20-1 and TRBJ2-6; 7 bases fit TRBD1. V was pared by 2 bases and J by 4 bases, with 5 bases of the junction left unmatched. The length of the CDR3 is 15 residues. The germline V gene encodes CDR1 DFQATT and CDR2 SNEGSKA (reference sequence). CDR3 loop: CSARTGAPGANVLTF. CDR3 in DNA: TGCAGTGCTAGAACAGGGGCCCCCGGGGCCAACGTCCTGACTTTC.

This clonotype was observed a handful of times. This chain connects TRBV18 to TRBJ2-1; D not resolved. The CDR3 sequence is 15 residues long. Trimming left V 5 bases short and J 0 bases short, with 11 bases between. Germline CDR1 and CDR2: KGHSH and LQKENI. In DNA form, the CDR3 reads TGTGCCAGCTCAAATTCCGTTCTCTCCTACAATGAGCAGTTCTTC. This sequence encodes CASSNSVLSYNEQFF.

V is TRBV20-1 and J is TRBJ1-5; D gene uncertain. Germline V gene data show CDR1 as DFQATT and CDR2 as SNEGSKA (reference sequence). This CDR3 comprises 15 residues. V was cut by 4 bases and J by 2 bases, with 15 bases left in between. The CDR3 DNA reads TGCAGTGCTATTAGGGCAGGCCTGGGCAATCAGCCCCAGCATTTT. Translation: CSAIRAGLGNQPQHF.

This clonotype has more than one count but fewer than ten. The chain recombines TRBV3-1 with TRBJ1-4; TRBD1 matches at 9 bases. The CDR3 spans 15 residues. Per the germline V gene, CDR1 is LGHDT and CDR2 is YNNKEL (reference sequence). Trimming took 4 bases from V and 5 from J; bases not matched to a gene: 5. The CDR3 is CASSRGTGSNEKLFF. For the CDR3, the DNA is TGTGCCAGCAGCCGCGGGACAGGGTCGAATGAAAAACTGTTTTTT.

The sample holds a few counts of this clonotype. V is TRBV7-8 and J is TRBJ1-5, with D tentatively TRBD1 (6 bases). CDR1 and CDR2 from the germline V gene are SGHVS and FQNEAQ. V lost 1 base to trimming and J lost 5 bases, with 12 bases between them. This CDR3 has 15 amino acids. The CDR3 bases are TGTGCCAGCAGCTTAGATGGGGGGGGCCATCAGCCCCAGCATTTT. As protein: CASSLDGGGHQPQHF.

This clonotype was observed a handful of times. J is TRBJ1-3 and V is TRBV4-2; D gene ambiguous. This CDR3 region has 16 residues. Deletions cut 8 bases from V and 0 bases from J, with 17 bases between. Germline values: CDR1 LGHNA, CDR2 YNFKEQ. The CDR3 coding sequence is TGTGCCAGCCTGGAGACGGGTAAAACCTCTGGAAACACCATATATTTT. This translates into CASLETGKTSGNTIYF.

This clonotype has ten or more counts. The rearrangement links TRBV24-1 to TRBJ2-1; TRBD1 might be the D (6 bases). The CDR3 runs to 12 residues. V was clipped by 3 bases and J by 8 bases, with 7 bases between them. CDR1 KGHDR and CDR2 SFDVKD come from the germline V gene. The CDR3 coding sequence is TGTGCCACCAGTGATCCAGGGGATGAGCAGTTCTTC. Protein sequence: CATSDPGDEQFF.

This clonotype has a count of ten or more. The V call is TRBV20-1, the J call TRBJ1-5; D unresolved. The germline gives CDR1 DFQATT, CDR2 SNEGSKA (reference sequence). The V gene lost 5 bases and the J gene lost 9 bases, with 14 bases spanning the gap. The CDR3 runs 12 residues. For the CDR3, the DNA is TGCAGTGCTCCCTCCGGAGATTCGCCCCAGCATTTT. Amino acid sequence: CSAPSGDSPQHF.

This clonotype occurred many times. The chain links TRBV27 to TRBJ1-2; 7 nucleotides match TRBD1. CDR3 length equals 16 residues. Trimming took 5 bases from V and 2 from J; bases not matched to a gene: 11. Per germline, CDR1 MNHEY and CDR2 SMNVEV (reference sequence). The CDR3 DNA reads TGTGCCAGCAGTCCCTTTGGGACAGCCCTCAACTATGGCTACACCTTC. Its protein product is CASSPFGTALNYGYTF.

The chain combines TRBV29-1 with TRBJ1-2, with D uncertain. Trimming left V 3 bases short and J 10 bases short, with 9 bases between. CDR3 length equals 10 residues. Per germline, CDR1 SQVTM and CDR2 ANQGSEA. CDR3 coding DNA: TGCAGCGTTGAGAACGGTCTCTACACCTTC. Its translation is CSVENGLYTF.

This clonotype was detected only a few times. The J gene is TRBJ2-1, the V gene TRBV7-9; tentatively, D is TRBD1 or TRBD2 (5 bases each). CDR1 and CDR2 from the germline V gene are SEHNR and FQNEAQ (reference sequence). V lost 5 bases, J lost 7 bases, and 27 bases lay in between. This CDR3 is 18 amino acids long. The CDR3 sequence is CASSPPFESGPRPNEQFF. CDR3 bases: TGTGCCAGCAGCCCTCCGTTCGAATCGGGGCCAAGGCCGAATGAGCAGTTCTTC.

This clonotype was observed many times. The chain joins TRBV3-1 to TRBJ2-1; TRBD2 matches 8 bases. The length of the CDR3 is 15 residues. Per the germline V gene, CDR1 is LGHDT and CDR2 is YNNKEL (reference sequence). Trimming cost V 4 bases and J 3 bases; bases outside gene matches: 5. In DNA form, the CDR3 reads TGTGCCAGCAGCCCCACGGGGACTAGCTACAATGAGCAGTTCTTC. As protein: CASSPTGTSYNEQFF.

This clonotype was observed many times. V usage is TRBV4-2 and J usage is TRBJ2-1; 9 positions match TRBD2. The CDR3 is made up of 17 amino acids. Germline V gene data show CDR1 as LGHNA and CDR2 as YNFKEQ. V dropped 1 base and J dropped 5; count of bases not matched to a gene: 9. The CDR3 here is CASSQGSAGGRNNEQFF. The CDR3 coding sequence is TGTGCCAGCAGCCAAGGGTCGGCGGGAGGGCGGAACAATGAGCAGTTCTTC.

In its sample, this clonotype was seen many times. V is TRBV10-3 and J is TRBJ2-7; 7 nucleotides align to TRBD1. V gave up 4 bases and J gave up 2 bases; unmatched junction bases: 5. This CDR3 has 14 residues. Germline V gene sequence: CDR1 ENHRY, CDR2 SYGVKD. CDR3 nucleotide sequence: TGTGCCATCAGTGCTAGACAGGGCCCCTACGAGCAGTACTTC. Amino acids: CAISARQGPYEQYF.